This is a list of T cell receptor beta chains from one sample in a study of cytotoxic CD8 clonotypes in ibrutinib-treated CLL. Clones were read by immunoSEQ multiplex PCR, and TCRdb kept only the in-frame ones, dropping some. The profile covers 20,000 to 30,000 clones, with about 75% appearing a single time and around 26% taken by the ten largest. The source material was PBMCs, sampled after 24 months of ibrutinib treatment. The receptors here all came from a human donor with chronic lymphocytic leukemia. CDR3s include the opening cysteine and the closing phenylalanine or tryptophan. Fields, in order: CDR3 protein, CDR3 DNA, D gene, J gene, clone size, CDR3 length, V gene. A D gene is named only where the DNA matches it firmly. Some rows mark clone size as missing; the rest say once, few, many or name a class of expanded clone.

CDR3: CAWSRGGTSGVVDEQFF
DNA: TGTGCCTGGAGTCGGGGCGGGACTAGCGGGGTTGTAGATGAGCAGTTCTTC
D: TRBD2
J: TRBJ2-1
size: .
length: 17
V: TRBV30

CDR3: CAVGTGVTDTQYF
DNA: TGTGCCGTGGGGACAGGGGTTACAGATACGCAGTATTTT
D: TRBD1
J: TRBJ2-3
size: .
length: 13
V: TRBV5-5

CDR3: CATSRPVATNEKLFF
DNA: TGTGCCACCAGCAGGCCAGTTGCAACTAATGAAAAACTGTTTTTT
D: .
J: TRBJ1-4
size: .
length: 15
V: TRBV15

CDR3: CASSLQLYGNPEAFF
DNA: TGTGCCAGCAGCTTACAGTTGTATGGGAATCCTGAAGCTTTCTTT
D: .
J: TRBJ1-1
size: .
length: 15
V: TRBV11-2

CDR3: CASSLGGGGGYTF
DNA: TGTGCCAGCAGCTTAGGTGGGGGCGGTGGCTACACCTTC
D: .
J: TRBJ1-2
size: few
length: 13
V: TRBV11-2

CDR3: CSGRQGMNTEAFF
DNA: TGCAGCGGGCGACAGGGAATGAACACTGAAGCTTTCTTT
D: TRBD1
J: TRBJ1-1
size: few
length: 13
V: TRBV29-1

CDR3: CAWSRGQGNTIYF
DNA: TGTGCCTGGAGTAGGGGGCAAGGAAACACCATATATTTT
D: TRBD1
J: TRBJ1-3
size: .
length: 13
V: TRBV30

CDR3: CASSLAGVSEAFF
DNA: TGTGCCAGCAGCTTGGCCGGGGTTTCTGAAGCTTTCTTT
D: .
J: TRBJ1-1
size: .
length: 13
V: TRBV5-6

CDR3: CARSLAGDSNYGYTF
DNA: TGTGCCAGAAGCCTTGCGGGGGACTCAAACTATGGCTACACCTTC
D: .
J: TRBJ1-2
size: .
length: 15
V: TRBV5-3

CDR3: CASSSSGQGVYGYTF
DNA: TGTGCCAGCAGCAGCTCGGGACAGGGGGTCTATGGCTACACCTTC
D: TRBD1
J: TRBJ1-2
size: .
length: 15
V: TRBV5-5

CDR3: CASSHRGRPDTQYF
DNA: TGTGCCAGCAGCCACAGGGGGCGTCCAGATACGCAGTATTTT
D: TRBD1
J: TRBJ2-3
size: .
length: 14
V: TRBV7-6

CDR3: CASSDRTGWGGELFF
DNA: TGTGCCAGCAGCGATCGGACAGGATGGGGCGGGGAGCTGTTTTTT
D: TRBD1
J: TRBJ2-2
size: once
length: 15
V: TRBV5-4

CDR3: CASSLTPEGQGQPQHF
DNA: TGTGCCAGCAGTCTAACCCCCGAGGGACAGGGCCAACCCCAGCATTTT
D: TRBD1
J: TRBJ1-5
size: .
length: 16
V: TRBV27

CDR3: CASSSDGGLLNQPQHF
DNA: TGTGCCAGTAGTTCTGATGGGGGGCTATTGAATCAGCCCCAGCATTTT
D: .
J: TRBJ1-5
size: .
length: 16
V: TRBV19

CDR3: CASRGLAGGSSYEQYF
DNA: TGTGCCAGCAGGGGACTAGCGGGGGGGAGCTCCTACGAGCAGTACTTC
D: TRBD2
J: TRBJ2-7
size: .
length: 16
V: TRBV2

CDR3: CASSPGRGGSYEQYF
DNA: TGTGCCAGCAGCCCAGGGAGGGGGGGATCCTACGAGCAGTACTTC
D: .
J: TRBJ2-7
size: .
length: 15
V: TRBV6-1

CDR3: CASSSGGNYEQYF
DNA: TGTGCCAGCAGTTCTGGCGGGAACTACGAGCAGTACTTC
D: .
J: TRBJ2-7
size: .
length: 13
V: TRBV11-3

CDR3: CASSETGRLANYGYTF
DNA: TGTGCCAGCAGTGAAACTGGGAGGTTAGCTAACTATGGCTACACCTTC
D: .
J: TRBJ1-2
size: few
length: 16
V: TRBV25-1

CDR3: CASSLGAAIDISGNTIYF
DNA: TGTGCCAGCAGCTTGGGGGCGGCGATCGATATCTCTGGAAACACCATATATTTT
D: .
J: TRBJ1-3
size: .
length: 18
V: TRBV5-4

CDR3: CASKGTGQAEAFF
DNA: TGTGCCAGCAAAGGGACAGGGCAGGCTGAAGCTTTCTTT
D: TRBD1
J: TRBJ1-1
size: medium-sized
length: 13
V: TRBV27

CDR3: CASSVGAERGIQYF
DNA: TGTGCCAGCAGCGTAGGGGCAGAACGGGGCATTCAGTACTTC
D: .
J: TRBJ2-4
size: .
length: 14
V: TRBV9

CDR3: CSAWGAEQFF
DNA: TGCAGTGCATGGGGGGCTGAGCAGTTCTTC
D: .
J: TRBJ2-1
size: .
length: 10
V: TRBV20-1

CDR3: CASRERGLAGGSTDTQYF
DNA: TGTGCCAGCAGGGAACGTGGACTAGCGGGGGGATCCACAGATACGCAGTATTTT
D: TRBD2
J: TRBJ2-3
size: few
length: 18
V: TRBV11-2

CDR3: CASSYSVRGLDEQYF
DNA: TGTGCCAGCAGTTACTCAGTGAGGGGGCTGGACGAGCAGTACTTC
D: TRBD1
J: TRBJ2-7
size: .
length: 15
V: TRBV6-5

CDR3: CASSIGGNQPQHF
DNA: TGTGCCAGTAGTATAGGGGGAAATCAGCCCCAGCATTTT
D: .
J: TRBJ1-5
size: few
length: 13
V: TRBV19

CDR3: CASSQKNSPLHF
DNA: TGCGCCAGCAGCCAAAAAAATTCACCCCTCCACTTT
D: .
J: TRBJ1-6
size: .
length: 12
V: TRBV4-1

CDR3: CASSAASGGTNTEAFF
DNA: TGTGCCAGCAGCGCCGCGTCGGGAGGGACGAACACTGAAGCTTTCTTT
D: .
J: TRBJ1-1
size: once
length: 16
V: TRBV7-9

CDR3: CASSFGQGGHEQYF
DNA: TGTGCCAGCAGCTTCGGACAGGGGGGCCACGAGCAGTACTTC
D: TRBD1
J: TRBJ2-7
size: .
length: 14
V: TRBV7-9

CDR3: CASSISALPFLYNEQFF
DNA: TGTGCCAGTAGTATATCTGCGCTGCCGTTCCTCTACAATGAGCAGTTCTTC
D: .
J: TRBJ2-1
size: medium-sized
length: 17
V: TRBV19

CDR3: CASSLRGDSPLHF
DNA: TGTGCCAGCAGTCTTCGGGGAGATTCACCCCTCCACTTT
D: .
J: TRBJ1-6
size: .
length: 13
V: TRBV6-5

CDR3: CASSKGIYSGNTIYF
DNA: TGTGCCAGTAGTAAGGGGATATACTCTGGAAACACCATATATTTT
D: .
J: TRBJ1-3
size: .
length: 15
V: TRBV19

CDR3: CASSLYQNTEAFF
DNA: TGTGCCAGCAGCTTGTACCAGAACACTGAAGCTTTCTTT
D: .
J: TRBJ1-1
size: few
length: 13
V: TRBV5-4

CDR3: CAVTPKLNEKLFF
DNA: TGTGCTGTGACCCCGAAGCTTAATGAAAAACTGTTTTTT
D: .
J: TRBJ1-4
size: .
length: 13
V: TRBV6-6

CDR3: CATRTQGTNTGELFF
DNA: TGTGCCACCAGAACCCAGGGGACGAACACCGGGGAGCTGTTTTTT
D: .
J: TRBJ2-2
size: .
length: 15
V: TRBV15

CDR3: CASRDPRSPLHF
DNA: TGTGCCAGCAGAGATCCAAGGTCACCCCTCCACTTT
D: .
J: TRBJ1-6
size: .
length: 12
V: TRBV27

CDR3: CSVESGYGTYEQYF
DNA: TGCAGCGTTGAGTCAGGGTACGGGACCTACGAGCAGTACTTC
D: .
J: TRBJ2-7
size: few
length: 14
V: TRBV29-1

CDR3: CASSQGQYNEQFF
DNA: TGTGCCAGCAGCCAGGGACAGTACAATGAGCAGTTCTTC
D: TRBD1
J: TRBJ2-1
size: .
length: 13
V: TRBV7-9

CDR3: CSALQGSGNTIYF
DNA: TGCAGCGCCTTACAGGGGTCTGGAAACACCATATATTTT
D: TRBD1
J: TRBJ1-3
size: .
length: 13
V: TRBV29-1

CDR3: CASSLGATTEAFF
DNA: TGTGCCAGCAGCTTGGGGGCGACCACTGAAGCTTTCTTT
D: .
J: TRBJ1-1
size: .
length: 13
V: TRBV7-9

CDR3: CASREEQGAGGELFF
DNA: TGTGCCAGCAGGGAGGAACAGGGGGCGGGCGGGGAGCTGTTTTTT
D: TRBD1
J: TRBJ2-2
size: .
length: 15
V: TRBV2

CDR3: CASSIDPYAYEQYF
DNA: TGTGCCAGCAGTATAGACCCATACGCCTACGAGCAGTACTTC
D: .
J: TRBJ2-7
size: .
length: 14
V: TRBV27

CDR3: CARSRRDRVSQPQHF
DNA: TGTGCCAGAAGCCGCCGGGACAGGGTTAGTCAGCCCCAGCATTTT
D: .
J: TRBJ1-5
size: .
length: 15
V: TRBV7-5

CDR3: CASSRATGVQETQYF
DNA: TGTGCCAGCAGTCGGGCGACAGGAGTCCAAGAGACCCAGTACTTC
D: .
J: TRBJ2-5
size: .
length: 15
V: TRBV19

CDR3: CASGDRASYEQYF
DNA: TGTGCCAGCGGGGACAGGGCGTCCTACGAGCAGTACTTC
D: TRBD1
J: TRBJ2-7
size: .
length: 13
V: TRBV6-1

CDR3: CASRQAGSNTGELFF
DNA: TGTGCCAGCAGGCAAGCGGGGTCGAACACCGGGGAGCTGTTTTTT
D: TRBD2
J: TRBJ2-2
size: few
length: 15
V: TRBV5-4

CDR3: CATSRDPGDGGETQYF
DNA: TGTGCCACCAGCAGAGATCCCGGGGACGGAGGAGAGACCCAGTACTTC
D: .
J: TRBJ2-5
size: .
length: 16
V: TRBV15